Shown below are 22 T cell receptor beta chains from a single sample sequenced in a study of blood T cell repertoires in COVID-19. Assay used: immunoSEQ multiplex PCR; TCRdb lists only in-frame clones, some missing. The profile covers roughly 120,000 clones, with more than 75% appearing a single time and 7.9% taken by the ten largest. Sequenced: peripheral blood. The receptors derive from a man aged 65 to 79 with acute or convalescent COVID-19.

The V call is TRBV7-3, the J call TRBJ1-5, with 7 bases fitting TRBD1. Germline V CDR1 and CDR2: SGHTA, FQGTGA. There are 13 residues in the CDR3. Trimming removed 4 bases from V and 9 bases from J; junction bases left unmatched: 6. CDR3 DNA: TGTGCCAGCAGCTCAGAACAGGGGATGCCCCAGCATTTT. This sequence encodes CASSSEQGMPQHF.

The CDR3 is CASSPGRNTEAFF. Here the CDR3 DNA reads TGTGCCAGCAGCCCCGGGAGGAACACTGAAGCTTTCTTT. The genes are TRBV6-5 and TRBJ1-1; unclear D gene. Germline V lookup: CDR1 MNHEY, CDR2 SVGAGI. CDR3 length: 13 amino acids. The V gene lost 6 bases and the J gene lost 1 base, with 9 bases spanning the gap.

V and J are TRBV6-1 and TRBJ2-3; 11 nucleotides line up with TRBD1. V was clipped by 2 bases and J by 3 bases; unmatched bases: 4. The CDR3 is 16 residues long. Germline values: CDR1 MNHNS, CDR2 SASEGT. CDR3 nucleotides: TGTGCCAGCAGTGAATGGGGGGACAGGGGGACAGATACGCAGTATTTT. Amino acids: CASSEWGDRGTDTQYF.

This clone turned up a few times. The chain recombines TRBV28 with TRBJ1-1, with TRBD1 matching over 11 bases. This CDR3 is built from 16 residues. V lost 5 bases and J lost 4; bases outside the gene matches: 9. Germline V gene data show CDR1 as MDHEN and CDR2 as SYDVKM. Written as DNA, the CDR3 is TGTGCCAGCAGTCTCGGACAGGGGGCGCCGAGCACTGAAGCTTTCTTT. It codes for CASSLGQGAPSTEAFF.

The table lists this clone with a count of one. V gene TRBV2 combines with J gene TRBJ2-7, with 9 bases lining up with TRBD1. V shed 9 bases and J 2 bases; nucleotides not matched to a gene: 5. The CDR3 sequence is 13 residues long. Germline CDR1 reads SNHLY; CDR2 reads FYNNEI. The CDR3 protein is CASNRDRAYEQYF. The CDR3 region has the DNA TGTGCCAGTAACCGGGACAGGGCCTACGAGCAGTACTTC.

This chain uses TRBV9 with TRBJ1-1; maybe TRBD1 (5 bases). Trimming cost V 5 bases and J 1 base, with 18 bases left between them. Germline V gene data show CDR1 as SGDLS and CDR2 as YYNGEE. This CDR3 comprises 16 residues. This chain's CDR3 is CASRSQGALKNTEAFF. The CDR3 DNA reads TGTGCCAGCAGGTCGCAGGGCGCCCTTAAGAACACTGAAGCTTTCTTT.

V is TRBV3-1 (or the pseudogene TRBV3-2) and J is TRBJ1-1; 8 bases fit TRBD1. This CDR3 is built from 14 residues. Germline V gene sequence: CDR1 LGHDT, CDR2 YNNKEL (reference sequence). Trimming at V came to 0 bases and at J to 9 bases, leaving 6 bases not matched to a gene. DNA of the CDR3: TGTGCCAGCAGCCAAGATCGGGACAGGACAAAAGCTTTCTTT. Translation gives CASSQDRDRTKAFF.

The chain links TRBV30 to TRBJ1-3; 8 bases line up with TRBD1. The V gene's germline CDR1 is GTSNPN and CDR2 SVGIG (reference sequence). The junction had 8 bases not matched to a gene; V was cut back by 0 bases and J by 7 bases. The CDR3 is made up of 15 amino acids. CDR3 sequence: CAWSVTGGVVNTIYF. CDR3 nucleotides: TGTGCCTGGAGTGTTACAGGGGGTGTCGTTAACACCATATATTTT.

V is TRBV11-3 and J is TRBJ2-3, with D unclear. The CDR3 spans 12 residues. With 5 bases removed from V and 1 base from J, the gap between germline ends came to 4 bases. The germline V gene encodes CDR1 SGHNT and CDR2 YENEEA. The CDR3 spells CASSERTDTQYF. The CDR3 DNA reads as TGTGCCAGCAGCGAGCGCACAGATACGCAGTATTTT.

The chain links TRBV25-1 to TRBJ2-3; 8 positions match TRBD2. The CDR3 has 14 amino acids. The V gene end was trimmed by 5 bases and the J gene end by 4 bases; junction bases not matched to a gene: 5. Germline loops: CDR1 MGHDK, CDR2 SYGVNS. The DNA for the CDR3 is TGTGCCAGCAGTCTTGCGGGAGGCGCAGATACGCAGTATTTT. This sequence encodes CASSLAGGADTQYF.

The chain joins TRBV29-1 to TRBJ1-1; maybe TRBD1 (5 bases). Trimming cost V 8 bases and J 6 bases, with 13 bases left between them. The CDR3 loop spans 11 amino acids. Per germline, CDR1 SQVTM and CDR2 ANQGSEA. CDR3 coding DNA: TGCAGCTCTGGGAGGGGTCCTGAAGCTTTCTTT. This translates into CSSGRGPEAFF. Using reference TRBV29-1 and TRBJ1-1 for the parts outside the CDR3, the full variable domain is SAVISQKPSRDICQRGTSLTIQCQVDSQVTMMFWYRQQPGQSLTLIATANQGSEATYESGFVIDKFPISRPNLTFSTLTVSNMSPEDSSIYLCSSGRGPEAFFGQGTRLTVV.

In this sample, this clone turned up once. The chain couples TRBV27 to TRBJ1-6; D perhaps matches TRBD1 (6 bases). V gave up 7 bases and J gave up 3 bases, with 16 bases separating them. CDR1 is MNHEY, CDR2 SMNVEV, per germline (reference sequence). CDR3 length: 16 residues. This chain's CDR3 is CASTLRGGFYNSPLHF. The CDR3, as DNA: TGTGCCAGCACTCTAAGGGGGGGCTTCTATAATTCACCCCTCCACTTT.

The CDR3 region is CASSLNWGVEQPQHF. CDR3 coding DNA: TGTGCCAGCAGCTTAAATTGGGGAGTGGAACAGCCCCAGCATTTT. V gene TRBV7-2 combines with J gene TRBJ1-5; the D is unclear. The CDR3 loop spans 15 amino acids. Germline V lookup: CDR1 SGHTA, CDR2 FQGNSA. Between the trimmed V and J ends, which lost 2 bases and 7 bases, there was a span of 15 bases.

The gene calls are TRBV28 and TRBJ1-1, with 7 bases lining up with TRBD1. Germline V gene lookup returns CDR1 MDHEN and CDR2 SYDVKM. With V trimmed by 7 bases and J by 0 bases, 14 bases remained unmatched. The CDR3 runs to 17 residues. CDR3 nucleotides: TGTGCCAGCACCCGGGACAGTCTTCCAGGGGTGAACACTGAAGCTTTCTTT. This translates into CASTRDSLPGVNTEAFF.

This clone was recorded once. This chain connects TRBV5-1 to TRBJ1-5; D is perhaps TRBD1 (5 bases). This CDR3 region has 15 residues. V was clipped by 4 bases and J by 0 bases, with 11 bases between them. The germline V gene has CDR1 SGHRS and CDR2 YFSETQ. The CDR3 loop is CASSVDNYSNQPQHF. CDR3 in DNA: TGCGCCAGCAGCGTGGACAACTATAGCAATCAGCCCCAGCATTTT.

V is TRBV15 and J is TRBJ2-3, with D hard to call. Trimming took off 8 bases at V and 3 bases at J, with 36 bases between the two ends. The CDR3 is 21 residues long. CDR1 LNHNV and CDR2 YYDKDF come from the germline V gene (reference sequence). The CDR3 coding sequence is TGTGCCACCCACGACCCCACCGACGACTCGACCTGGCCCGGCACGACAGATACGCAGTATTTT. Protein: CATHDPTDDSTWPGTTDTQYF.

This clone was seen only a few times. The chain combines TRBV24-1 with TRBJ2-2; the D gene is possibly TRBD1 (6 bases). There are 16 residues in the CDR3. Per germline, CDR1 KGHDR and CDR2 SFDVKD. The V end lost 1 base, the J end lost 2 bases, and 10 bases lay between the germline ends. Here the CDR3 DNA reads TGTGCCACCAGTGATTTCGTGGACAGCAACACCGGGGAGCTGTTTTTT. This codes for CATSDFVDSNTGELFF.

This chain uses TRBV10-3 with TRBJ2-1, with a weak D call TRBD2 (5 bases). The CDR3 is 14 amino acids. CDR1 is ENHRY, CDR2 SYGVKD, per germline. In nucleotides, the CDR3 is TGTGCTACATCGGGCGGAACTGGAGGAGTTGAGCAGTTCTTC. Protein sequence: CATSGGTGGVEQFF.

The DNA for the CDR3 is TGCGCCAGCAGTGCGACAGGGGCGGTCGAAAAACTGTTTTTT. It is translated as CASSATGAVEKLFF. J is TRBJ1-4 and V is TRBV10-2; 8 bases align to TRBD1. This CDR3 has 14 amino acids. In germline, CDR1 is WSHSY, CDR2 SAAADI. The V gene end was trimmed by 4 bases and the J gene end by 8 bases; junction bases not matched to a gene: 6.

This rearrangement joins TRBV7-8 to TRBJ1-2; D unresolved. CDR1 is SGHVS, CDR2 FQNEAQ, per germline. Trimming took off 1 base at V and 2 bases at J, with 11 bases between the two ends. The CDR3 loop spans 15 amino acids. CDR3 DNA sequence: TGTGCCAGCAGCTTAGGTTTGGGCAGCAACTATGGCTACACCTTC. Encoded protein: CASSLGLGSNYGYTF.

This clone has just a few counts. The chain employs TRBV5-4 and TRBJ1-2; D unresolved. CDR3 length: 13 amino acids. Germline-derived CDR1 and CDR2 are SGHNT and YYREEE (reference sequence). Trimming took off 0 bases at V and 4 bases at J, with 7 bases between the two ends. In DNA, the CDR3 is TGTGCCAGCAGCTTGGGAGAGGGCTATGGCTACACCTTC. Protein: CASSLGEGYGYTF.

In the case of this clone: Other DNA sequences in this sample translate to the same CDR3. This sequence joins TRBV18 and TRBJ2-2; possibly TRBD1 for D (5 bases). The CDR3 contains 13 residues. The V gene lost 6 bases and the J gene lost 5 bases, with 10 bases spanning the gap. CDR1 and CDR2 from the germline V gene are KGHSH and LQKENI. The CDR3 DNA reads TGTGCCAGCTCCCCTGACAGAACCGGGGAGCTGTTTTTT. Its protein product is CASSPDRTGELFF. Full variable domain (rest looked up from reference TRBV18 and TRBJ2-2): NAGVMQNPRHLVRRRGQEARLRCSPMKGHSHVYWYRQLPEEGLKFMVYLQKENIIDESGMPKERFSAEFPKEGPSILRIQQVVRGDSAAYFCASSPDRTGELFFGEGSRLTVL.